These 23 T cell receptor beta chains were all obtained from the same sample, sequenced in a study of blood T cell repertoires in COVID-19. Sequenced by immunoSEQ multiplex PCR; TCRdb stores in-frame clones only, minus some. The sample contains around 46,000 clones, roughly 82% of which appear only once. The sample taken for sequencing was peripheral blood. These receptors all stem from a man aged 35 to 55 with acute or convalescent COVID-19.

Here the CDR3 reads CASSRGQMNTEAFF. In DNA form, the CDR3 reads TGTGCCAGCAGCCGAGGACAGATGAACACTGAAGCTTTCTTT. V usage is TRBV7-9 and J usage is TRBJ1-1; D is perhaps TRBD1 (6 bases). Germline CDR1 and CDR2: SEHNR and FQNEAQ (reference sequence). Trimming left V 5 bases short and J 0 bases short, with 10 bases between. The CDR3 runs 14 residues.

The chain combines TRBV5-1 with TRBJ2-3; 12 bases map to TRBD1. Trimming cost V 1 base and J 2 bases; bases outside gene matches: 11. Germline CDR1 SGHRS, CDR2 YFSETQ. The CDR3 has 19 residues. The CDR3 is CASSLIPGQGAGITDTQYF. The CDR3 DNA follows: TGCGCCAGCAGCTTGATACCGGGACAGGGGGCGGGTATCACAGATACGCAGTATTTT.

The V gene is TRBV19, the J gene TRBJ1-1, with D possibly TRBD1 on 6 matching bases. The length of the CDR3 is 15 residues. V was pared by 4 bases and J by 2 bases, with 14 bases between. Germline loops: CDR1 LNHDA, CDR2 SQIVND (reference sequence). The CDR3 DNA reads TGTGCCAGTAGTAGACTACAGACAGGCAACACTGAAGCTTTCTTT. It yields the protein CASSRLQTGNTEAFF.

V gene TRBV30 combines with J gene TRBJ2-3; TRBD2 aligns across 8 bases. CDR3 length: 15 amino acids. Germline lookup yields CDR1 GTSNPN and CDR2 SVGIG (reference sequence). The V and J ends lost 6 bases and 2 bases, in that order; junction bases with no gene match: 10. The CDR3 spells CACHRAGANTDTQYF. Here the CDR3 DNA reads TGTGCCTGTCACCGAGCGGGGGCAAACACAGATACGCAGTATTTT. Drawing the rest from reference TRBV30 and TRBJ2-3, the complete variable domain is SQTIHQWPATLVQPVGSPLSLECTVEGTSNPNLYWYRQAAGRGLQLLFYSVGIGQISSEVPQNLSASRPQDRQFILSSKKLLLSDSGFYLCACHRAGANTDTQYFGPGTRLTVL.

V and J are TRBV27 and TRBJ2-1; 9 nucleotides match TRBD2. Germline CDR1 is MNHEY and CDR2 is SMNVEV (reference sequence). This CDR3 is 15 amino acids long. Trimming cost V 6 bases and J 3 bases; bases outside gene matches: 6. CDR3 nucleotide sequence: TGTGCCAGCAGCCCCGCGGGGGGGCTCTACAATGAGCAGTTCTTC. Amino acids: CASSPAGGLYNEQFF.

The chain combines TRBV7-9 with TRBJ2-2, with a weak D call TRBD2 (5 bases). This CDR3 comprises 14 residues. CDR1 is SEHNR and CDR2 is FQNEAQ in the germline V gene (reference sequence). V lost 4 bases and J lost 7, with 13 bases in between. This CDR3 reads CASSSWTFDGELFF. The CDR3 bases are TGTGCCAGCAGCTCATGGACTTTCGACGGGGAGCTGTTTTTT.

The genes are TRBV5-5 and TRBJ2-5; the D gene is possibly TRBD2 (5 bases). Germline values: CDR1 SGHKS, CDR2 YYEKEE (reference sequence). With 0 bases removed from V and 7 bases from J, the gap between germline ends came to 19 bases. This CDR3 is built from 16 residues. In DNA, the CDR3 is TGTGCCAGCAGCTTGGTAGGCGGAGGTTCCAAGATGACCCAGTACTTC. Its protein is CASSLVGGGSKMTQYF.

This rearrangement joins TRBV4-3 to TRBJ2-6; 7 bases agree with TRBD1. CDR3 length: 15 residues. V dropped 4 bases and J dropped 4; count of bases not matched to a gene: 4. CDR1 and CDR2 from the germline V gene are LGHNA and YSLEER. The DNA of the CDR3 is TGCGCCAGCAGCCTGACAGGGACAGGGGCCAACGTCCTGACTTTC. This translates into CASSLTGTGANVLTF.

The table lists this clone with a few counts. CDR3 in amino acids: CASSRDRVSGELFF. The CDR3 DNA is TGCGCCAGCAGCCGGGACAGGGTCTCCGGGGAGCTGTTTTTT. The chain couples TRBV10-1 to TRBJ2-2, with 9 bases matching TRBD1. CDR1 is WNHNN, CDR2 SYGVQD, per germline (reference sequence). This CDR3 contains 14 residues. V lost 6 bases, J lost 6 bases, and 5 bases stayed unmatched.

The CDR3 region is CASSTTGGDTEAFF. CDR3 nucleotides: TGTGCCAGCAGTACAACAGGAGGGGACACTGAAGCTTTCTTT. The rearrangement joins TRBV6-4 to TRBJ1-1; D is perhaps TRBD1 (5 bases). Trimming took 5 bases from V and 3 from J, leaving 13 bases between them. This CDR3 is 14 amino acids long. Germline CDR1 is MRHNA and CDR2 is SNTAGT.

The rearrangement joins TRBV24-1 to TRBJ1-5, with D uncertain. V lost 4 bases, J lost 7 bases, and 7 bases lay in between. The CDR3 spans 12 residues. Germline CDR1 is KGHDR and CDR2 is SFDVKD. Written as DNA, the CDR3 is TGTGCCACCAGTGAGGGCACGCAGCCCCAGCATTTT. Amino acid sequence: CATSEGTQPQHF.

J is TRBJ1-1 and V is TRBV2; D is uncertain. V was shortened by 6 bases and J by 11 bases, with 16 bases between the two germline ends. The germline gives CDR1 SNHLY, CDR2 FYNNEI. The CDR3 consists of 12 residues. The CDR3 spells CASSVVTRMAFF. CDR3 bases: TGTGCCAGCAGCGTAGTGACAAGAATGGCTTTCTTT.

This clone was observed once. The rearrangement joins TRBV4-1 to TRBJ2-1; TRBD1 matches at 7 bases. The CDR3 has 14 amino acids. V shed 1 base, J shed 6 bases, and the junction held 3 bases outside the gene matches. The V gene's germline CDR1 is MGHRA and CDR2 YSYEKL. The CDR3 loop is CASSQVGQVNEQFF. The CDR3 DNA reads TGCGCCAGCAGCCAAGTTGGACAGGTCAATGAGCAGTTCTTC.

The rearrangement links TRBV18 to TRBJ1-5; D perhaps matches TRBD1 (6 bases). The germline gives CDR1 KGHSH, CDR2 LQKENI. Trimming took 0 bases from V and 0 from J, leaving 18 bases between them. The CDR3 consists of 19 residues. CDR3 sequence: CASSPPTAQGLYSNQPQHF. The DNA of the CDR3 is TGTGCCAGCTCACCACCGACGGCACAGGGCCTTTATAGCAATCAGCCCCAGCATTTT.

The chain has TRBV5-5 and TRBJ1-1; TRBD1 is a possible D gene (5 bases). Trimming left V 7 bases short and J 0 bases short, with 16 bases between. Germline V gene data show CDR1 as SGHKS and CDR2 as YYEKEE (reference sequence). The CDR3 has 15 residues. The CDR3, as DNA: TGTGCCAGCTTTTTGGGTCGGACAATGAACACTGAAGCTTTCTTT. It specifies CASFLGRTMNTEAFF.

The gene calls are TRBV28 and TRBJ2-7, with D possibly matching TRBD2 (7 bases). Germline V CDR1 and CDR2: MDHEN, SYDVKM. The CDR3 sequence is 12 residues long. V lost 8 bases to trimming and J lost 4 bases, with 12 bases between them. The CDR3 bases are TGTGCCAGCGGAGAGGGGGGGTACGAGCAGTACTTC. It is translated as CASGEGGYEQYF.

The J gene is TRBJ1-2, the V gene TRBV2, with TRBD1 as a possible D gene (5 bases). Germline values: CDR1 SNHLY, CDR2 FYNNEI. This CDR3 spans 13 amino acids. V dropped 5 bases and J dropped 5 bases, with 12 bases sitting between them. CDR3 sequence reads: CASSPPDSYGYTF. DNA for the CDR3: TGTGCCAGCAGTCCCCCTGACAGTTATGGCTACACCTTC.

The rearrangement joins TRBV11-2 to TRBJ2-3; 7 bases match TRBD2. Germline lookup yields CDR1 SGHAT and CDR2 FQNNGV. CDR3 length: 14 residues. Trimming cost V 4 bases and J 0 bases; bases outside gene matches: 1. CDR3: CASSWRGSTDTQYF. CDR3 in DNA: TGTGCCAGCAGCTGGCGGGGGAGCACAGATACGCAGTATTTT.

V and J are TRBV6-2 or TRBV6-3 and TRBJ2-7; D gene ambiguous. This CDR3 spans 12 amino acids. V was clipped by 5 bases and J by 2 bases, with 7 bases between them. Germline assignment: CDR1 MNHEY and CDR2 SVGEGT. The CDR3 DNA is TGTGCCAGCAGTAGCGTTACCTACGAGCAGTACTTC. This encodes CASSSVTYEQYF.

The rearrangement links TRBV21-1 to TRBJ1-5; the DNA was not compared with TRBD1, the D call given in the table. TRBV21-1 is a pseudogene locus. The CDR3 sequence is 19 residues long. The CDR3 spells CASSKAGSGGAGQNQPQHF. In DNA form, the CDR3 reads TGTGCCAGCAGCAAAGCGGGGTCAGGGGGCGCCGGTCAAAATCAGCCCCAGCATTTT.

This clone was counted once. CDR3: CASSGQTTQYF. Written as DNA, the CDR3 is TGTGCCAGCAGTGGACAGACTACGCAGTATTTT. V usage is TRBV2 and J usage is TRBJ2-3; weak D call: TRBD1 (5 bases). The CDR3 loop spans 11 amino acids. Germline V gives CDR1 SNHLY, CDR2 FYNNEI. Trimming removed 4 bases from V and 8 bases from J, with 7 bases in between.

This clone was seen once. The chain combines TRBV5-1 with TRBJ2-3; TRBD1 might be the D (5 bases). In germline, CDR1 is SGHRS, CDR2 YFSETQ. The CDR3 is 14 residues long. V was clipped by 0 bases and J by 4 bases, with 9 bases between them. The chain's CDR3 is CASSLGQPADTQYF. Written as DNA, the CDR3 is TGCGCCAGCAGCTTGGGACAGCCGGCAGATACGCAGTATTTT.

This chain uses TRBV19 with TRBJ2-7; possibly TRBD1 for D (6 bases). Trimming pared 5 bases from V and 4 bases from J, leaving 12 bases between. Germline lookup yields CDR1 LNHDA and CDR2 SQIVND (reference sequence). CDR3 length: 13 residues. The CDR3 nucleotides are TGTGCCAGTAGTTTCGGACAGAAGTACGAGCAGTACTTC. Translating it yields CASSFGQKYEQYF.